This passage covers 13 T cell receptor beta chains from one sample sequenced in a study of blood T cell repertoires in COVID-19. Libraries were prepared by immunoSEQ multiplex PCR; TCRdb keeps only in-frame clonotypes and omits some of them. The sample comprises hundreds of thousands of clones, 80% to 90% of which are singletons, and over 0.75% rests with the top ten. The sample was PBMCs or T cells enriched from blood (not recorded which). These TCRs come from a man over 45 who had been exposed to COVID-19.

V usage is TRBV4-1 and J usage is TRBJ2-7; D perhaps matches TRBD2 (5 bases). The ends were cut back, 4 bases at V and 6 bases at J, with 28 bases in the middle. The length of the CDR3 is 18 residues. The V gene's germline CDR1 is MGHRA and CDR2 YSYEKL. The CDR3 region is CASSPRCKSLDSGREQYV. The CDR3 coding sequence is TGCGCCAGCAGCCCCAGATGTAAGAGTTTGGACTCCGGGCGCGAGCAGTACGTC.

This clone was observed a single time. This rearrangement joins TRBV7-9 to TRBJ2-7, with D possibly matching TRBD2 (5 bases). Germline V CDR1 and CDR2: SEHNR, FQNEAQ (reference sequence). This CDR3 spans 12 amino acids. The germline V and J ends were trimmed by 5 bases and 1 base, with 6 bases remaining between them. The CDR3 is CASSPGSYEQYF. DNA of the CDR3: TGTGCCAGCAGCCCGGGATCCTACGAGCAGTACTTC.

The chain recombines TRBV6-5 with TRBJ1-2; D perhaps matches TRBD1 (5 bases). The V end lost 2 bases, the J end lost 4 bases, and 14 bases lay between the germline ends. This CDR3 is 15 amino acids long. The germline gives CDR1 MNHEY, CDR2 SVGAGI. The chain's CDR3 is CASSYTTTGPYGYTF. Written as DNA, the CDR3 is TGTGCCAGCAGTTACACCACCACAGGTCCCTATGGCTACACCTTC.

CDR3 coding DNA: TGTGCCACCAGCAGGTCAGGAGATACGCAGTATTTT. This encodes CATSRSGDTQYF. J is TRBJ2-3 and V is TRBV15; D unclear. In germline, CDR1 is LNHNV, CDR2 YYDKDF (reference sequence). V lost 3 bases and J lost 5, with 6 bases in between. The CDR3 covers 12 residues.

This clone came up a few times. The chain is built from TRBV5-1 and TRBJ1-1; D gene ambiguous. Trimming pared 4 bases from V and 6 bases from J, leaving 16 bases between. The CDR3 extends over 14 amino acids. Germline values: CDR1 SGHRS, CDR2 YFSETQ. In DNA form, the CDR3 reads TGCGCCAGCAGCCTTCTGGTTCGGGGAGCTGAAGCTTTCTTT. This gives the protein CASSLLVRGAEAFF.

The chain is built from TRBV5-4 and TRBJ2-1; TRBD2 agrees at 8 bases. Germline loops: CDR1 SGHNT, CDR2 YYREEE (reference sequence). This CDR3 spans 15 amino acids. J gave up 9 bases and V 0 bases, and 8 bases lay outside the gene matches. The CDR3 nucleotides are TGTGCCAGCAGCTTGGAAGCCGGGGGGGCTGGTGAGCAGTTCTTC. It specifies CASSLEAGGAGEQFF.

This chain joins TRBV6-5 and TRBJ1-2; possibly TRBD1 for D (5 bases). Trimming stripped 7 bases from V and 5 bases from J, with 14 bases between. This CDR3 comprises 13 residues. Germline loops: CDR1 MNHEY, CDR2 SVGAGI. The CDR3: CASKKGQGYGYTF. CDR3 coding DNA: TGTGCCAGCAAAAAGGGGCAAGGGTATGGCTACACCTTC.

The chain carries TRBV5-1 and TRBJ2-7; maybe TRBD1 (6 bases). Germline V gene lookup returns CDR1 SGHRS and CDR2 YFSETQ. Deletions cut 4 bases from V and 3 bases from J, with 23 bases between. The CDR3 contains 17 residues. The CDR3 DNA sequence: TGCGCCAGCAGCCCCGGTCGCGAGAGGACAGAGTTCTACGAGCAGTACGTC. Residues: CASSPGRERTEFYEQYV.

The gene calls are TRBV10-3 and TRBJ2-2; D remains ambiguous. With 4 bases removed from V and 0 bases from J, the gap between germline ends came to 12 bases. The CDR3 has 16 amino acids. From germline, CDR1 is ENHRY and CDR2 SYGVKD. CDR3 sequence (DNA): TGTGCCATCAGTGTGGGTGGGCCGACGAACACCGGGGAGCTGTTTTTT. Translation gives CAISVGGPTNTGELFF.

J is TRBJ2-7 and V is TRBV2; 7 bases agree with TRBD1. Germline assignment: CDR1 SNHLY and CDR2 FYNNEI. This CDR3 region has 14 residues. V lost 2 bases and J lost 2; bases outside the gene matches: 3. As DNA, the CDR3 is TGTGCCAGCAGTGAACAGGGGGTCACCTACGAGCAGTACTTC. Residues: CASSEQGVTYEQYF. The whole variable domain, remainder taken from reference TRBV2 and TRBJ2-7, is EPEVTQTPSHQVTQMGQEVILRCVPISNHLYFYWYRQILGQKVEFLVSFYNNEISEKSEIFDDQFSVERPDGSNFTLKIRSTKLEDSAMYFCASSEQGVTYEQYFGPGTRLTVT.

The rearrangement uses TRBV25-1 and TRBJ2-2, with 8 bases aligning to TRBD2. V trimming: 4 bases; J trimming: 3 bases; junction bases outside the gene matches: 1. Per germline, CDR1 MGHDK and CDR2 SYGVNS. CDR3 length: 14 amino acids. DNA for the CDR3: TGTGCCAGCAGTGTAGCGGGGTACACCGGGGAGCTGTTTTTT. It translates to CASSVAGYTGELFF.

The CDR3, as DNA: TGTGCCAGTAACCCCCAGGGGGCGCTTCCCTATGGCTACACCTTC. Its translation is CASNPQGALPYGYTF. This sequence joins TRBV19 and TRBJ1-2; 8 positions match TRBD1. There are 15 residues in the CDR3. Germline V gene sequence: CDR1 LNHDA, CDR2 SQIVND (reference sequence). Trimming cost V 7 bases and J 4 bases; bases outside gene matches: 11.

This chain uses TRBV9 with TRBJ1-6, with D unclear. Germline CDR1 is SGDLS and CDR2 is YYNGEE. The CDR3 contains 17 residues. The V and J ends lost 4 bases and 8 bases respectively, with 22 bases between them. The DNA for the CDR3 is TGTGCCAGCAGCCCTTCTCTAGGCGGGTCCGCCGATTCACCCCTCCACTTT. Translated: CASSPSLGGSADSPLHF. Based on the CDR3 plus reference TRBV9 and TRBJ1-6, the full variable domain is DSGVTQTPKHLITATGQRVTLRCSPRSGDLSVYWYQQSLDQGLQFLIQYYNGEERAKGNILERFSAQQFPDLHSELNLSSLELGDSALYFCASSPSLGGSADSPLHFGNGTRLTVT.